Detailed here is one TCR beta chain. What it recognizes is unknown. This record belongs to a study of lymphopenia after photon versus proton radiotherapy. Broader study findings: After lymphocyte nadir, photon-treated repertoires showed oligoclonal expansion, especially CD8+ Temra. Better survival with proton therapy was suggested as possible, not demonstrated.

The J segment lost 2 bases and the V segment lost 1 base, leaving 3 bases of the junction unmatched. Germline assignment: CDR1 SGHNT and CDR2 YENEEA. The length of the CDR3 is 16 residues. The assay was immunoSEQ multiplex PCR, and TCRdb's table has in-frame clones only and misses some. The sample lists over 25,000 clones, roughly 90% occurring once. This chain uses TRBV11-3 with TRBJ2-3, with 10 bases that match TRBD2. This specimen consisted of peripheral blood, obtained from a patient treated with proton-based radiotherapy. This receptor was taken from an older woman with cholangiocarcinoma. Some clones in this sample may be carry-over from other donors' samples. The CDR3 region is CASSLGAGGLTDTQYF. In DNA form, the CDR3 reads TGTGCCAGCAGCTTAGGAGCGGGGGGGCTCACAGATACGCAGTATTTT.